This TCR beta chain was recorded in a study of OX40 agonist ivuxolimab in advanced cancers. This CDR3 comprises 14 residues. CDR1 is SGHRS, CDR2 YFSETQ, per germline. J lost 1 base, V lost 4 bases, and 3 bases had no gene match. Collection of blood occurred at baseline, at cycle 4 day 1, and at cycle 7 day 1. Clones were read by immunoSEQ multiplex PCR, and TCRdb kept only the in-frame ones, dropping some. The table has 60,000 or so clones, 75% to 90% seen once. This rearrangement joins TRBV5-1 to TRBJ2-7, with 9 bases aligning to TRBD1. The TCR sequence derives from an adult with an advanced solid tumor such as melanoma, head and neck, liver or kidney cancer. The sequenced sample was CD4+ or CD8+ T cells sorted from blood, obtained in a trial of the OX40 agonist ivuxolimab. The CDR3 here is CASSMTGGSYEQYF. In DNA, the CDR3 is TGCGCCAGCAGCATGACAGGGGGATCCTACGAGCAGTACTTC.